A single sample is the source of the 7 T cell receptor beta chains below, sequenced in a study of blood T cells in healthy people across ages. Combining a sample-barcoded 5' primer with a J-beta primer mix, a second PCR ran for 7 to 11 cycles. From the 5' RACE reads, TCRdb called clonotypes with MiXCR, one entry per CDR3 protein. The data hold about 1.1 million distinct CDR3 sequences, with about two fifths observed a single time. The specimen sequenced was blood. These TCRs come from a man younger than 35 in good health.

This sequence joins TRBV20-1 and TRBJ2-6, with no clear D. Germline assignment: CDR1 DFQATT and CDR2 SNEGSKA (reference sequence). Trimming pared 5 bases from V and 1 base from J, leaving 9 bases between. The CDR3 length is 14 residues. For the CDR3, the DNA is TGCAGTGCTCATCGACCGTCTGGGGCCAACGTCCTGACTTTC. It is translated as CSAHRPSGANVLTF.

The V call is TRBV4-1, the J call TRBJ1-2; D unclear. This CDR3 comprises 17 residues. Per germline, CDR1 MGHRA and CDR2 YSYEKL. V lost 1 base to trimming and J lost 0 bases, with 15 bases between them. CDR3 loop: CASSQVAGFDTNYGYTF. CDR3 nucleotide sequence: TGCGCCAGCAGCCAAGTGGCAGGTTTTGACACTAACTATGGCTACACCTTC.

This clonotype was seen a few times. The chain joins TRBV6-2 or TRBV6-3 to TRBJ2-1; 10 positions agree with TRBD2. CDR1 and CDR2 (germline): MNHEY, SVGEGT. The CDR3 is made up of 16 amino acids. J gave up 4 bases and V 2 bases, and 5 bases lay outside the gene matches. This CDR3 reads CASSYLTSGVYNEQFF. CDR3 DNA sequence: TGTGCCAGCAGTTACCTCACTAGCGGGGTATACAATGAGCAGTTCTTC.

V is TRBV10-3 and J is TRBJ1-4, with a tentative D call TRBD1 (5 bases). Trimming took off 7 bases at V and 3 bases at J, with 9 bases between the two ends. The CDR3 spans 13 residues. Germline V gene lookup returns CDR1 ENHRY and CDR2 SYGVKD. The CDR3 spells CAITGDPNEKLFF. Here the CDR3 DNA reads TGTGCCATCACTGGGGACCCTAATGAAAAACTGTTTTTT.

The gene calls are TRBV20-1 and TRBJ2-5; 7 bases are shared with TRBD2. The last part of the DNA fits TRBJ2-7 better; the J call may be wrong. CDR3 size: 13 residues. Germline V gene data show CDR1 as DFQATT and CDR2 as SNEGSKA (reference sequence). CDR3 DNA: TGCAGTGCTAGGGGGGGGGTTACCTACGAGCAGTACTTC. Amino acids: CSARGGVTYEQYF.

This clonotype was found many times. The chain combines TRBV12-3 or TRBV12-4 with TRBJ2-5; D possibly corresponds to TRBD1 (5 bases). CDR3 size: 14 residues. V shed 3 bases and J shed 5 bases, with 13 bases lying between them. The CDR3 protein is CASSFLDSLETQYF. DNA for the CDR3: TGTGCCAGCAGTTTCCTTGACAGTCTGGAGACCCAGTACTTC.

V is TRBV5-6 and J is TRBJ1-1, with a weak D call TRBD1 (6 bases). This CDR3 is 13 amino acids long. Germline CDR1 is SGHDT and CDR2 is YYEEEE. V was cut by 5 bases and J by 4 bases, with 12 bases left in between. The DNA for the CDR3 is TGTGCCAGCAGACGAAGGGGGGGCACTGAAGCTTTCTTT. Its protein product is CASRRRGGTEAFF.